This TCR beta chain emerged from a study of T cells in Graves' hyperthyroidism and ophthalmopathy. Study conclusions and caveats: Using 13 V-J features, a model discriminated ophthalmopathy from stable hyperthyroidism. Most clonotypes expanded in thyroid above 0.001 were likewise present in blood.

From RNA transcripts, TCR beta CDR3 regions were amplified. A set of HTBI primers served as the primers for a first-round RT-PCR of the TCR CDR3. TCRdb recomputed calls from the multiplex PCR reads with MiXCR, one row per CDR3 protein. The table records around 600,000 distinct CDR3 sequences, around 14% of them present only once. In this sample, this clonotype turned up a few times. Its antigen remains unidentified. The junction departs from the called germline gene at one end, perhaps through a read error. The V gene's germline CDR1 is MNHNS and CDR2 SASEGT. The CDR3 has 11 residues. This TCR was sampled from a woman younger than 30 with Graves' ophthalmopathy. The rearrangement uses TRBV6-1 and TRBJ2-3; tentatively, D is TRBD2 (6 bases). Sequencing used blood. DNA of the CDR3: TGTGCCAGCAAATCGGGGGATAAGCAGTATTTT. Encoded protein: CASKSGDKQYF.